These 12 T cell receptor beta chains share one sample of origin, sequenced in a study of cytomegalovirus exposure and HLA in healthy donors (dated by TCRdb to 2015 to 2018). Library generation was performed with the immunoSEQ multiplex PCR assay. The multiplex PCR relied on a mix of 60 forward primers for TCR Vbeta segments and 13 reverse primers for TCR Jbeta segments. As stored in TCRdb, this immuneACCESS dataset retains in-frame rearrangements with V and J assigned. A fraction of the clones does not appear; measured against another copy, unresolved V genes explain less than half of the discrepancy, and the remainder lacks a known reason. In all, the sample holds around 30,000 clones, and about 83% of those were seen once. Approximately 3% of the sample belongs to the ten largest clones. Sequencing used PBMCs. The receptors come from a boy between 5 and 17 years old in good health and CMV-seronegative.

This clone was counted once. V usage is TRBV5-1 and J usage is TRBJ2-3; 10 nucleotides align to TRBD1. From germline, CDR1 is SGHRS and CDR2 YFSETQ. V shed 3 bases and J 4 bases; nucleotides not matched to a gene: 11. The CDR3 runs to 17 residues. CDR3 amino acids: CASSWGTGQGYSDTQYF. The CDR3 nucleotides read TGCGCCAGCAGCTGGGGTACGGGACAGGGGTATTCAGATACGCAGTATTTT. Supplemented by reference TRBV5-1 and TRBJ2-3, the full variable domain reads KAGVTQTPRYLIKTRGQQVTLSCSPISGHRSVSWYQQTPGQGLQFLFEYFSETQRNKGNFPGRFSGRQFSNSRSEMNVSTLELGDSALYLCASSWGTGQGYSDTQYFGPGTRLTVL.

The chain couples TRBV5-4 to TRBJ1-5, with TRBD1 matching over 9 bases. The CDR3 is made up of 15 amino acids. Germline loops: CDR1 SGHNT, CDR2 YYREEE (reference sequence). The V gene end was trimmed by 4 bases and the J gene end by 1 base; junction bases not matched to a gene: 3. CDR3 sequence: CASSAQGASNQPQHF. CDR3 bases: TGTGCCAGCAGCGCACAGGGGGCGAGCAATCAGCCCCAGCATTTT.

This chain joins TRBV7-2 and TRBJ2-3; possibly TRBD2 for D (5 bases). V shed 1 base and J shed 5 bases, with 13 bases lying between them. The CDR3 extends over 15 amino acids. Germline CDR1 reads SGHTA; CDR2 reads FQGNSA. CDR3 sequence (DNA): TGTGCCAGCAGCTTAGTTTCCGGGGAAGGAGATACGCAGTATTTT. Its protein is CASSLVSGEGDTQYF.

The rearrangement links TRBV13 to TRBJ2-1; unclear D gene. The CDR3 loop spans 14 amino acids. The germline V gene encodes CDR1 PRHDT and CDR2 FYEKMQ (reference sequence). With 5 bases removed from V and 4 bases from J, the gap between germline ends came to 12 bases. CDR3 in DNA: TGTGCCAGCAGCCCCACCGGAGAGTACAATGAGCAGTTCTTC. It yields the protein CASSPTGEYNEQFF.

The chain recombines TRBV13 with TRBJ2-3; D possibly corresponds to TRBD1 (6 bases). The ends were cut back, 4 bases at V and 2 bases at J, with 16 bases in the middle. The CDR3 consists of 16 residues. Germline V gene sequence: CDR1 PRHDT, CDR2 FYEKMQ (reference sequence). The CDR3 DNA is TGTGCCAGCAGCTCGCAGGGGCAAGAGTTCACAGATACGCAGTATTTT. This translates into CASSSQGQEFTDTQYF.

This chain uses TRBV6-5 with TRBJ2-7; D uncertain. In germline, CDR1 is MNHEY, CDR2 SVGAGI. Deletions cut 2 bases from V and 5 bases from J, with 10 bases between. The CDR3 sequence is 13 residues long. Written as DNA, the CDR3 is TGTGCCAGCAGTTACCGGGTCAATCACGAGCAGTACTTC. It specifies CASSYRVNHEQYF.

The V and J genes are TRBV18 and TRBJ1-5; D gene unclear. This CDR3 spans 15 amino acids. Trimming cost V 3 bases and J 1 base, with 10 bases left between them. In germline, CDR1 is KGHSH, CDR2 LQKENI. As DNA, the CDR3 is TGTGCCAGCTCACCGGCAGGAAGAAGCAATCAGCCCCAGCATTTT. Its translation is CASSPAGRSNQPQHF.

As DNA, the CDR3 is TGTGCCAGCACCTCTTCCGCGGGGGGGCCCGATACGCAGTATTTT. Translation gives CASTSSAGGPDTQYF. The rearrangement links TRBV6-5 to TRBJ2-3; 9 positions match TRBD2. The CDR3 sequence is 15 residues long. CDR1 and CDR2 (germline): MNHEY, SVGAGI. Germline trimming cut 7 bases from V and 6 bases from J; bases unmatched to any gene: 11.

This clone was detected once. V is TRBV27 and J is TRBJ2-1; 8 bases line up with TRBD1. V lost 4 bases and J lost 0; bases outside the gene matches: 2. The CDR3 is 15 amino acids. Germline assignment: CDR1 MNHEY and CDR2 SMNVEV (reference sequence). Written as DNA, the CDR3 is TGTGCCAGCAGTTGGGACAGGAGCTCCTACAATGAGCAGTTCTTC. The encoded protein is CASSWDRSSYNEQFF.

The chain carries TRBV2 and TRBJ1-1; D gene unclear. The CDR3 is 12 amino acids. V was trimmed by 2 bases and J by 1 base, leaving 2 bases between them. Germline V CDR1 and CDR2: SNHLY, FYNNEI. The CDR3 DNA is TGTGCCAGCAGTGAACAGAACACTGAAGCTTTCTTT. The encoded protein is CASSEQNTEAFF.

This clone is a singleton in its sample. The chain is built from TRBV19 and TRBJ1-4, with a possible D match to TRBD1 (5 bases). CDR3 size: 16 residues. Germline loops: CDR1 LNHDA, CDR2 SQIVND (reference sequence). V was clipped by 1 base and J by 4 bases, with 13 bases between them. CDR3: CASSIARAAFNEKLFF. The DNA for the CDR3 is TGTGCCAGTAGTATAGCCAGGGCCGCGTTTAATGAAAAACTGTTTTTT.

V gene TRBV6-5 combines with J gene TRBJ2-3; D is possibly TRBD2 (6 bases). Germline assignment: CDR1 MNHEY and CDR2 SVGAGI. The CDR3 contains 16 residues. Deletions cut 3 bases from V and 0 bases from J, with 13 bases between. CDR3 coding DNA: TGTGCCAGCAGTTATGTGGCGGGGCTTAGCACAGATACGCAGTATTTT. Protein: CASSYVAGLSTDTQYF.